Listed below are T cell receptor beta chains from one sample, sequenced in a study of OX40 agonist ivuxolimab in advanced cancers. Generated by immunoSEQ multiplex PCR, the TCRdb table keeps only in-frame clones and is missing some. Counted here are about 72,000 clones, over 80% occurring once; the ten biggest clones make up approximately 2.5%. This sample comprised CD4+ or CD8+ T cells sorted from blood, obtained in a trial of the OX40 agonist ivuxolimab. The receptors were sampled from an adult with an advanced solid tumor such as melanoma, head and neck, liver or kidney cancer. Both conserved end residues are part of each CDR3. Size is omitted from some rows. Given values are once, few, many or a class for expanded clones.

>TRBJ2-1|TRBV18|.|15
CASSPRDRGGDEQFF
>TRBJ1-4|TRBV5-5|once|15
CASSLNQLYNEKLFF
>TRBJ1-3|TRBV7-9|.|16
CASSPSGGAYGNTIYF
>TRBJ1-4|TRBV25-1|once|14
CASSEYGANEKLFF
>TRBJ2-7|TRBV29-1|few|14
CSVGVGPSTYEQYF
>TRBJ2-1|TRBV19|.|13
CASTSEGWNEQFF
>TRBJ1-3|TRBV6-1|.|13
CASSDPPPNTIYF
>TRBJ2-7|TRBV5-1|.|14
CASSLGPGPYEQYF
>TRBJ2-7|TRBV19|.|13
CASSIAPSTEQYF
>TRBJ1-1|TRBV7-9|.|14
CASSWLQVSTEAFF
>TRBJ1-1|TRBV7-4|.|16
CASSPPRQGLNTEAFF